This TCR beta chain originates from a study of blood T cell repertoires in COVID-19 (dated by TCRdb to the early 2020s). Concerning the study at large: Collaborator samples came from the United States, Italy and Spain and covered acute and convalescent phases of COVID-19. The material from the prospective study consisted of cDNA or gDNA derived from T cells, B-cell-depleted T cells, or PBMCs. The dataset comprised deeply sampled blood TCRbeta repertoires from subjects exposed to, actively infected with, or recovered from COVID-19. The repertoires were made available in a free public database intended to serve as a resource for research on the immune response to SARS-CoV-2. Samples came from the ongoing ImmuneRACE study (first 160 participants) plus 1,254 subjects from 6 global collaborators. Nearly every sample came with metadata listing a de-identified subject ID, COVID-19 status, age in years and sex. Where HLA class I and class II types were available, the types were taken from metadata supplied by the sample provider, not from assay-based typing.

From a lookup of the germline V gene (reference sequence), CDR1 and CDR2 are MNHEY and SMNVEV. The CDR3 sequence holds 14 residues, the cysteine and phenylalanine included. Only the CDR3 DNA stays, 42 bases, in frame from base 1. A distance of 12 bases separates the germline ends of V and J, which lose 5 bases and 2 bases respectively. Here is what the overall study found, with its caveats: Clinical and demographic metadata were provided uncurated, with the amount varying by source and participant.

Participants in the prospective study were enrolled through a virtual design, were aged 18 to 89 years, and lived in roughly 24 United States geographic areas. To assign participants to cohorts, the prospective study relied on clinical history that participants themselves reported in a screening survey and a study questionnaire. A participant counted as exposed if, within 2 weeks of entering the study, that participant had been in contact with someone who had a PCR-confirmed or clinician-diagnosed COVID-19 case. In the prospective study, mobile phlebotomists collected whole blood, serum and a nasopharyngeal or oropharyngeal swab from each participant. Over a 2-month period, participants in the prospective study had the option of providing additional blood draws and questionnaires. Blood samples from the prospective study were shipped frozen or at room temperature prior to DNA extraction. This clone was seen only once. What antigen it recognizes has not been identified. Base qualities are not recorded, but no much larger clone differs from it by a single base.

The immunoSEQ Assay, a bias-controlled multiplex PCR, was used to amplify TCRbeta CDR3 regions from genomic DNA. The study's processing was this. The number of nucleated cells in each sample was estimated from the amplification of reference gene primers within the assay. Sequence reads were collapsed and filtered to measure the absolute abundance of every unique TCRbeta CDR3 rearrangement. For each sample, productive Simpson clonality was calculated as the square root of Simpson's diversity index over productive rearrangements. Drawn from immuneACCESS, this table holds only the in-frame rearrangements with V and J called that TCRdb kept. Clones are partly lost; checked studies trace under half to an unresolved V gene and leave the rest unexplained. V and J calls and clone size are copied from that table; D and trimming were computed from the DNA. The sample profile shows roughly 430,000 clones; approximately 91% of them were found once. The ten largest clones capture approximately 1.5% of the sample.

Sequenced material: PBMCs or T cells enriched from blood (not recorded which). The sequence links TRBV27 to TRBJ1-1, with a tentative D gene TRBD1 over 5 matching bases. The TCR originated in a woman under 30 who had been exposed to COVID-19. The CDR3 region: CASSPGHANTEAFF. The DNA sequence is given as TGTGCCAGCAGTCCCGGACATGCCAACACTGAAGCTTTCTTT.